Below, one T cell receptor beta chain is given with its context. During active infection, Seattle patients enrolled and were then monitored through disease. The source of the sample is a study of blood T cell repertoires in COVID-19. Across the study: Whether acute or convalescent, the COVID-19 samples came from the United States, Italy and Spain.

The repertoire was sequenced with immunoSEQ multiplex PCR; TCRdb's copy has only in-frame clones and lacks some. The sample lists over 150,000 clones, approximately 91% seen once, with 15% to 20% in the top ten. Input material: peripheral blood. This TCR derives from a man over 45 with COVID-19, enrolled during active disease.

Written as DNA, the CDR3 is TGCGCCAGCAGCGGATGGAAGACAGGGAACTATGGCTACACCTTC. It translates to CASSGWKTGNYGYTF. The V call is TRBV4-1, the J call TRBJ1-2; 7 positions agree with TRBD1. Trimming at V came to 5 bases and at J to 2 bases, leaving 8 bases not matched to a gene. Per germline, CDR1 MGHRA and CDR2 YSYEKL. The CDR3 has 15 residues.